This T cell receptor (beta chain) was documented in a study of blood T cell repertoires in COVID-19. Methods used by the authors: The authors estimated nucleated cell counts from reference gene primer amplification. Libraries were prepared by immunoSEQ multiplex PCR; TCRdb keeps only in-frame clonotypes and omits some of them. The V and J calls and clone size were taken over from that table, and D and trimming were inferred from the DNA. The sample yields under 500,000 clones, roughly 90% seen once. The CDR3 is 15 residues long. Germline V gene sequence: CDR1 SGHRS, CDR2 YFSETQ. V gave up 0 bases and J gave up 3 bases; unmatched junction bases: 5.

Sample: peripheral blood. This TCR derives from a woman in her twenties or thirties with acute or convalescent COVID-19. The V and J genes are TRBV5-1 and TRBJ2-7; 8 positions match TRBD1. CDR3 coding DNA: TGCGCCAGCAGCTTGGCCGTCGGACAGGGCTACGAGCAGTACTTC. Translating it yields CASSLAVGQGYEQYF.